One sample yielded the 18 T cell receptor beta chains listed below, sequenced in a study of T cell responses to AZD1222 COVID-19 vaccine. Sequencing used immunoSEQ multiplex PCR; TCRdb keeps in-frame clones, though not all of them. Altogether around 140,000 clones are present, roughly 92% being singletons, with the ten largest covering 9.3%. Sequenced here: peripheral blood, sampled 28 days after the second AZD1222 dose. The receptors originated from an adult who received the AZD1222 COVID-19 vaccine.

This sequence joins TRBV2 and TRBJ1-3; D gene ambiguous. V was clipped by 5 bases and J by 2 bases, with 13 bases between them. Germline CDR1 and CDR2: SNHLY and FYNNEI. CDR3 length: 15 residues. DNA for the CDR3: TGTGCCAGCAGTCCGACCCGGGTGCCTGGAAACACCATATATTTT. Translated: CASSPTRVPGNTIYF.

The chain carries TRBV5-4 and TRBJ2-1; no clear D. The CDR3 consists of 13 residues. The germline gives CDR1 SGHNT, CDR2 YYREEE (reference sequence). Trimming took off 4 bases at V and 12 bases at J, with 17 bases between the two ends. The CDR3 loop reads CASSKENQARQFF. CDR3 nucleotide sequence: TGTGCCAGCAGCAAAGAGAACCAGGCACGGCAGTTCTTC. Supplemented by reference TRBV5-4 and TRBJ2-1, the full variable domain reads ETGVTQSPTHLIKTRGQQVTLRCSSQSGHNTVSWYQQALGQGPQFIFQYYREEENGRGNFPPRFSGLQFPNYSSELNVNALELDDSALYLCASSKENQARQFFGPGTRLTVL.

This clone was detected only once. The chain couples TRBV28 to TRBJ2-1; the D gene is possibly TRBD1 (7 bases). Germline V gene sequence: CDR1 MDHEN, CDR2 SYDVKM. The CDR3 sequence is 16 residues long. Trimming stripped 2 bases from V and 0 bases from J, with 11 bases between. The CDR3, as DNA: TGTGCCAGCAGTTTAGGAGGGGGCGGCTCCTACAATGAGCAGTTCTTC. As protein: CASSLGGGGSYNEQFF.

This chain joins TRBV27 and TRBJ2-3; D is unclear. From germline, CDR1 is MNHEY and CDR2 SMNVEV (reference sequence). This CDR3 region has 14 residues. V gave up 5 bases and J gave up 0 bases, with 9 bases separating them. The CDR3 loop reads CASSTHRSTDTQYF. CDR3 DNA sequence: TGTGCCAGCAGTACTCACAGAAGCACAGATACGCAGTATTTT.

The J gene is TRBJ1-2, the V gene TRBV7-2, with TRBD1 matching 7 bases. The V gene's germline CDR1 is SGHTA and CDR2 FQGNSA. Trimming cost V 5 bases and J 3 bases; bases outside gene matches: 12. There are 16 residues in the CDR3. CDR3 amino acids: CASSPPGRGSDYGYTF. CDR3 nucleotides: TGTGCCAGCAGCCCCCCCGGCAGGGGGAGTGACTATGGCTACACCTTC.

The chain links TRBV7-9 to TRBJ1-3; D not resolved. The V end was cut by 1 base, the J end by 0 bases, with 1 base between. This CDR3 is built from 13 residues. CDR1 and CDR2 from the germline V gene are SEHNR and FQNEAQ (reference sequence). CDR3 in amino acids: CASSLDSGNTIYF. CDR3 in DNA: TGTGCCAGCAGCTTAGACTCTGGAAACACCATATATTTT.

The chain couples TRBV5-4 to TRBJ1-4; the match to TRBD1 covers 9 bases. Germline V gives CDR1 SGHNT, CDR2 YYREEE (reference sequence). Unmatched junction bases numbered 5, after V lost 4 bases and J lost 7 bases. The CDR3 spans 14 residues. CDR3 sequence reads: CASSLGQGSEKLFF. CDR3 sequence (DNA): TGTGCCAGCAGCCTGGGACAGGGTAGTGAAAAACTGTTTTTT.

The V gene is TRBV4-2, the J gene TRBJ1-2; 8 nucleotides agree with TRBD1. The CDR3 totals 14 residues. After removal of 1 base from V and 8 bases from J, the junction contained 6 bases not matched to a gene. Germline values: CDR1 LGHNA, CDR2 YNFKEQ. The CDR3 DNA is TGTGCCAGCAGCCAAGTCGATGGACAGGGAGGCTACACCTTC. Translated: CASSQVDGQGGYTF.

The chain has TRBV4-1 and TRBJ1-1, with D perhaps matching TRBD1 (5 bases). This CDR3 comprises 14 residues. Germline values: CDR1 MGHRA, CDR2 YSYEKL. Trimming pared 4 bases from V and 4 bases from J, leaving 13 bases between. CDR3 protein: CASSLHQGGTEAFF. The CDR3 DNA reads TGCGCCAGCAGCCTCCACCAGGGAGGCACTGAAGCTTTCTTT.

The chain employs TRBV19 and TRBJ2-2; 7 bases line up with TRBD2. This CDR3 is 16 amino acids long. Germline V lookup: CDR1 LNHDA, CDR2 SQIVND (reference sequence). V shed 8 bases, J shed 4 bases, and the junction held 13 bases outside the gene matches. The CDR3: CASRRVRGVTTGELFF. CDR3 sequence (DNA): TGTGCCAGTCGACGCGTCCGGGGGGTTACCACCGGGGAGCTGTTTTTT.

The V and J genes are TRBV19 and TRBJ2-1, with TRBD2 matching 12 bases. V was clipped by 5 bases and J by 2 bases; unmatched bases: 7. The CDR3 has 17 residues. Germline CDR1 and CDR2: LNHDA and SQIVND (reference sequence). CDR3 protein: CASSPTWTSGAYNEQFF. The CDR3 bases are TGTGCCAGTAGTCCGACCTGGACTAGCGGGGCCTACAATGAGCAGTTCTTC.

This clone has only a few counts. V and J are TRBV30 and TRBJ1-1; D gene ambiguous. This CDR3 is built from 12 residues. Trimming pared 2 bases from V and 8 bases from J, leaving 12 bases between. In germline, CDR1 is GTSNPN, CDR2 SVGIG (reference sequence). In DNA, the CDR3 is TGTGCCTGGAGTTCGAGACGCATGGAAGCTTTCTTT. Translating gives CAWSSRRMEAFF.

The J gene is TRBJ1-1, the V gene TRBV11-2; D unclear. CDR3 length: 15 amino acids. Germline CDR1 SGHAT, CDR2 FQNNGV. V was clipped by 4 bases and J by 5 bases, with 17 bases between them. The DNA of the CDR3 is TGTGCCAGCAGCTCCGACGGACGGGGTTGGACTGAAGCTTTCTTT. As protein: CASSSDGRGWTEAFF.

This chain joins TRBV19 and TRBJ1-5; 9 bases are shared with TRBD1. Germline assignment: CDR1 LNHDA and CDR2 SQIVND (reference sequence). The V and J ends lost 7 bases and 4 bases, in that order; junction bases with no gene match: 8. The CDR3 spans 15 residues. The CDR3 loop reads CASKPTGGRNQPQHF. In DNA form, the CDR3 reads TGTGCCAGTAAACCAACAGGGGGCAGGAATCAGCCCCAGCATTTT.

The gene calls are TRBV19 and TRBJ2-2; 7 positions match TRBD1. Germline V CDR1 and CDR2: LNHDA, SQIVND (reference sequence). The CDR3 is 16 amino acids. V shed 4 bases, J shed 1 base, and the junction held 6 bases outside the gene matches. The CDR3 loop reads CASSRRGGENTGELFF. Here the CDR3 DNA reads TGTGCCAGTAGTAGAAGAGGGGGCGAGAACACCGGGGAGCTGTTTTTT.

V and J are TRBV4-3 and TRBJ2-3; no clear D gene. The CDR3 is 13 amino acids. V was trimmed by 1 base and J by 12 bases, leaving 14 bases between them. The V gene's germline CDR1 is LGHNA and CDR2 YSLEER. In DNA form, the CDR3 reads TGCGCCAGCAGCCAAGTAGATCGGACCTACCAGTATTTT. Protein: CASSQVDRTYQYF.

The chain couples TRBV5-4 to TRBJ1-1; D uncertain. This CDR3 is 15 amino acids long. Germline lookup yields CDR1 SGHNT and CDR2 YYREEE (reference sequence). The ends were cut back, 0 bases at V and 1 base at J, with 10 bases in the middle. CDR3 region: CASSLVQDPNTEAFF. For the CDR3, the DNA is TGTGCCAGCAGCTTGGTTCAGGACCCGAACACTGAAGCTTTCTTT.

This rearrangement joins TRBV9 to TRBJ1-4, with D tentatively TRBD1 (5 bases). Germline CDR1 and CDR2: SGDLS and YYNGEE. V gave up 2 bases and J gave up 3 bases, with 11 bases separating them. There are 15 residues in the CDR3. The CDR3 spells CASSVQGLANEKLFF. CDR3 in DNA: TGTGCCAGCAGCGTTCAGGGATTAGCTAATGAAAAACTGTTTTTT.